This T cell receptor (beta chain) was recorded in a study of read filtering for tumor transcriptome and immune sequencing. Study information: R-ISS stage counts were under 10 for I, 15 to 20 for II, 6 or 7 for III.

Molecular barcoded adaptors covering alpha/delta and beta/gamma chains were used on roughly 400 ng RNA. TCRdb called the reads again in MiXCR, with one record for every CDR3 protein. The sample includes about 48,000 distinct CDR3 sequences, about 19% seen only once; the top ten take roughly 14%. The CDR3 length is 14 residues. The germline CDR1 and CDR2 sequences are MNHNY and SVGAGI (reference sequence). Details on this clonotype: A read error may explain this, as a much larger clone is one base away.

The TCR sequence derives from a donor aged 40 or older with multiple myeloma. Sequenced sample: a population of CD138-negative cells sorted from bone marrow. The chain is built from TRBV6-6 and TRBJ1-4; 12 nucleotides line up with TRBD1. Written as DNA, the CDR3 is TGTGCCAGCAACCGGGACAGGGGGCGTGAAGAACTGTTTTTT. Translation gives CASNRDRGREELFF.